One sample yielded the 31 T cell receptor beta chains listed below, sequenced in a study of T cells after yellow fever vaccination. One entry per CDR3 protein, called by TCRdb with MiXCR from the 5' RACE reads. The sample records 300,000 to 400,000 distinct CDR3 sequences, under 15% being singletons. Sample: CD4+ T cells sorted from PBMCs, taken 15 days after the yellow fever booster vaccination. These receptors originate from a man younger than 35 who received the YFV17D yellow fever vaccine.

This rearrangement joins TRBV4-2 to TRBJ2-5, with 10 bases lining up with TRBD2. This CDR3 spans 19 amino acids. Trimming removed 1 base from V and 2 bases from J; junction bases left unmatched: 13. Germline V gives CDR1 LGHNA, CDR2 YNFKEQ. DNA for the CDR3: TGTGCCAGCAGCCAAGGTGGGTCAAGGACTAGCGGTATTCAAGAGACCCAGTACTTC. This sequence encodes CASSQGGSRTSGIQETQYF.

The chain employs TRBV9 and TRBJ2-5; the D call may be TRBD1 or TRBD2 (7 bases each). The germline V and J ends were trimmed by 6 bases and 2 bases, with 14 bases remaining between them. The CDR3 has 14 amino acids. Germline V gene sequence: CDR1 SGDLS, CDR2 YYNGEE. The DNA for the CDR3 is TGTGCCAGCAACCAGGGGGGGGGACAAGAGACCCAGTACTTC. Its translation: CASNQGGGQETQYF.

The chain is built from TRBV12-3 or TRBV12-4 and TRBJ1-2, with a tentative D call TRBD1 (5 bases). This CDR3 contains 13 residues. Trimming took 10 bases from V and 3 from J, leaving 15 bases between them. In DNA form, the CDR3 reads TGTGCCACCCATCACGACAGCCACTATGGCTACACCTTC. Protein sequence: CATHHDSHYGYTF.

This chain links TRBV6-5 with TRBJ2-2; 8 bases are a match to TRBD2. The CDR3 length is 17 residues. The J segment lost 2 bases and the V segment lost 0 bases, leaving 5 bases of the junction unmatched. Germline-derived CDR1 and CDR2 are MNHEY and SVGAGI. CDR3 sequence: CASSYSGAGANTGELFF. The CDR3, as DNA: TGTGCCAGCAGTTACTCGGGAGCGGGGGCTAACACCGGGGAGCTGTTTTTT.

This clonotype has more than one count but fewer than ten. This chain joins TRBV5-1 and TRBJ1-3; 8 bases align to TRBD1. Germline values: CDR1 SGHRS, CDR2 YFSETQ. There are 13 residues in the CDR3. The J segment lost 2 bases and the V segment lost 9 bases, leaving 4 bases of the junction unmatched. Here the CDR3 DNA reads TGCGCCACCCGGACAGGGCCTGGAAACACCATATATTTT. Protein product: CATRTGPGNTIYF.

The CDR3 region has the DNA TGCAGTGCTTGCAAATTGGGCAGGGCTAATGAAAAACTGTTTTTT. Translating gives CSACKLGRANEKLFF. The chain couples TRBV20-1 to TRBJ1-4; D is possibly TRBD1 (5 bases). The CDR3 runs to 15 residues. The germline V gene has CDR1 DFQATT and CDR2 SNEGSKA (reference sequence). Trimming took 5 bases from V and 3 from J, leaving 16 bases between them.

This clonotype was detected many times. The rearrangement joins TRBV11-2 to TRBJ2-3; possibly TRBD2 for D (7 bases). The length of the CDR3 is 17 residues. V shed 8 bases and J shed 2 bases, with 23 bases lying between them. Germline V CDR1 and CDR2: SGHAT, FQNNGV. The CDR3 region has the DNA TGTGCCAGCGATACTACAAGGGGGGGGCGACCCACAGATACGCAGTATTTT. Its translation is CASDTTRGGRPTDTQYF.

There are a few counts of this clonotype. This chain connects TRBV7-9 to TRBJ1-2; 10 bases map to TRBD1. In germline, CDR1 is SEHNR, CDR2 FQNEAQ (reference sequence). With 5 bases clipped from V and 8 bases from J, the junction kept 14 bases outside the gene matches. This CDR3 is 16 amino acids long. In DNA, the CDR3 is TGTGCCAGCAGCCCAATAATCCGACAGGGGGCTCAAGGCTACACCTTC. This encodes CASSPIIRQGAQGYTF.

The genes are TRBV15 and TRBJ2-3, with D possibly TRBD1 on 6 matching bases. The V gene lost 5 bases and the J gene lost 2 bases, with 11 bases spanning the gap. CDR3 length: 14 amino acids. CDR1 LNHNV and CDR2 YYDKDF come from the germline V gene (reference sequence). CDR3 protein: CATSSRTATDTQYF. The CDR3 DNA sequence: TGTGCCACCAGCTCTCGGACAGCCACAGATACGCAGTATTTT.

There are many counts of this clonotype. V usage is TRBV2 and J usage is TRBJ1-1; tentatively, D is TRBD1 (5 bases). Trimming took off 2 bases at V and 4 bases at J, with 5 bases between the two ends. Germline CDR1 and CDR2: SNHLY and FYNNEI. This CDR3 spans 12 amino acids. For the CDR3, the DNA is TGTGCCAGCAGTGAAAGGGGCACTGAAGCTTTCTTT. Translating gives CASSERGTEAFF.

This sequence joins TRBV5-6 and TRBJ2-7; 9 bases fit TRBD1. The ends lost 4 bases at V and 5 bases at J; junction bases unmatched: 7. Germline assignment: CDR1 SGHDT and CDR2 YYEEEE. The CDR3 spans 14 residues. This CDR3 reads CASSIPGQGDEQYF. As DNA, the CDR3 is TGTGCCAGCAGCATACCGGGACAGGGCGACGAGCAGTACTTC.

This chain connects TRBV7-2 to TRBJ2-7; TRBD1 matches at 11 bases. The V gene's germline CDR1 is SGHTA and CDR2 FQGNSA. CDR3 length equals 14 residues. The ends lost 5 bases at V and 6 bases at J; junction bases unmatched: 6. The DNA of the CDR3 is TGTGCCAGCAGCACCGGGACAGGGGGACGCGAGCAGTACTTC. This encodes CASSTGTGGREQYF.

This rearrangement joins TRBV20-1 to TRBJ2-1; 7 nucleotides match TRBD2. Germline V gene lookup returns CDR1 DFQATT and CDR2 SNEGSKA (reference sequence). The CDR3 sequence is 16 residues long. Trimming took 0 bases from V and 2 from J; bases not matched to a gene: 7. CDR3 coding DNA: TGCAGTGCTAGAGATAGTAAGGCGGGGGCCTACAATGAGCAGTTCTTC. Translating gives CSARDSKAGAYNEQFF.

The CDR3 protein is CASKHSRTGGTGNTIYF. The DNA for the CDR3 is TGTGCCAGCAAACACTCCCGGACGGGCGGGACTGGAAACACCATATATTTT. The chain combines TRBV19 with TRBJ1-3, with unresolved D. Germline values: CDR1 LNHDA, CDR2 SQIVND (reference sequence). The length of the CDR3 is 17 residues. Trimming stripped 9 bases from V and 2 bases from J, with 23 bases between.

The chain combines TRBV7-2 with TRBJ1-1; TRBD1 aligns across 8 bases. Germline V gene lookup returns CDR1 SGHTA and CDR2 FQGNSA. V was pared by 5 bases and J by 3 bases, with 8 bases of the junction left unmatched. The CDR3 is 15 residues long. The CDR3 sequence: CASSINRGADTEAFF. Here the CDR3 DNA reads TGTGCCAGCAGCATCAACAGGGGGGCGGACACTGAAGCTTTCTTT.

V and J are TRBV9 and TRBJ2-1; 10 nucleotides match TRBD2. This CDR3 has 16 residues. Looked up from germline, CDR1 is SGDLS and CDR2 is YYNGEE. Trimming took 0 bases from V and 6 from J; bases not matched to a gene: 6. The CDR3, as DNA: TGTGCCAGCAGCGTAGGGGTAGCGGGGGGTCTCAATGAGCAGTTCTTC. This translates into CASSVGVAGGLNEQFF.

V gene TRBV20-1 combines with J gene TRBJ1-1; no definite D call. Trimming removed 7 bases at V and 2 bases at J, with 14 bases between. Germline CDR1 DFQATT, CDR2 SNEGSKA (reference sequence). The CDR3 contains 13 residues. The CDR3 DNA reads TGCAGTGTTCCGGGCACCTCAAACACTGAAGCTTTCTTT. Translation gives CSVPGTSNTEAFF.

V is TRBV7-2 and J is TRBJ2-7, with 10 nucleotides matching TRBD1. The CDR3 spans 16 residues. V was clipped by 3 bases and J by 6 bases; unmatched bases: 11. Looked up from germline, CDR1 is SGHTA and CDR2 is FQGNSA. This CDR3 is CASSLAPTGGSSEQYF. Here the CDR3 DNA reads TGTGCCAGCAGCTTGGCCCCGACAGGGGGCTCATCCGAGCAGTACTTC. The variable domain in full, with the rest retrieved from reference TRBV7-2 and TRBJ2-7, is GAGVSQSPSNKVTEKGKDVELRCDPISGHTALYWYRQSLGQGLEFLIYFQGNSAPDKSGLPSDRFSAERTGGSVSTLTIQRTQQEDSAVYLCASSLAPTGGSSEQYFGPGTRLTVT.

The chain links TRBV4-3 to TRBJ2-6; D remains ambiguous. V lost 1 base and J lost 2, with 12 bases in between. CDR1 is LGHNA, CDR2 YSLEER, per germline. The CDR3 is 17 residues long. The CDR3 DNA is TGCGCCAGCAGCCAAGGGTTCGGGTTCACTGGGGCCAACGTCCTGACTTTC. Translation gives CASSQGFGFTGANVLTF.

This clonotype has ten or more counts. The CDR3 sequence is CASSLQTMNTEAFF. In nucleotides, the CDR3 is TGTGCCAGCAGCCTACAAACCATGAACACTGAAGCTTTCTTT. The rearrangement joins TRBV7-8 to TRBJ1-1; no firm D call. Germline CDR1 is SGHVS and CDR2 is FQNEAQ. This CDR3 comprises 14 residues. The V and J ends lost 5 bases and 0 bases respectively, with 10 bases between them.

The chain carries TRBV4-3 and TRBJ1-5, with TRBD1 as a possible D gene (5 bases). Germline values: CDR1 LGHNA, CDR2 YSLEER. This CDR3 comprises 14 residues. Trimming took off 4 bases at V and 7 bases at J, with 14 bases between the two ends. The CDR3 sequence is CASSLGTGTQPQHF. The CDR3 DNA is TGCGCCAGCAGCCTGGGGACCGGCACCCAGCCCCAGCATTTT.

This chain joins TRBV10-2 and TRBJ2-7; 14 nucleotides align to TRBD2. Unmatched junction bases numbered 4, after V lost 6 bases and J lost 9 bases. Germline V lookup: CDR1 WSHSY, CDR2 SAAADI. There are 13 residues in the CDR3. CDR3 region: CASSGTSGGRQYV. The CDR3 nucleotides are TGCGCCAGCAGCGGGACTAGCGGGGGTCGGCAGTACGTC.

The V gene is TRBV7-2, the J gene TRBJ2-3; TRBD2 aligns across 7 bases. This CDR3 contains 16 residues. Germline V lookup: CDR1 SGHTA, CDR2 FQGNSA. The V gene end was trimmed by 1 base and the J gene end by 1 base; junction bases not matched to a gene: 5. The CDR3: CASSLGGGGGTDTQYF. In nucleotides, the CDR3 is TGTGCCAGCAGCTTAGGCGGGGGTGGTGGCACAGATACGCAGTATTTT.

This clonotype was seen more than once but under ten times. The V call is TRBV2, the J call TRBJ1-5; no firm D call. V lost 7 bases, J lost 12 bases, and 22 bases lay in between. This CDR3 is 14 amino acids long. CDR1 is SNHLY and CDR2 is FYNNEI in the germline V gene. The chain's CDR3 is CASMSGITAGFQHF. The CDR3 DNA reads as TGTGCCAGCATGAGTGGAATAACTGCTGGCTTCCAGCATTTT.

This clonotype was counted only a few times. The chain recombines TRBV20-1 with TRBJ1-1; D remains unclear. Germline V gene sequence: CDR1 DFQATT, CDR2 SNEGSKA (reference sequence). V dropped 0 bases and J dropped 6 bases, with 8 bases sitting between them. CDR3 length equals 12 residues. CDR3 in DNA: TGCAGTGCTAGAGATATCGGGGCTGAAGCTTTCTTT. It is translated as CSARDIGAEAFF.

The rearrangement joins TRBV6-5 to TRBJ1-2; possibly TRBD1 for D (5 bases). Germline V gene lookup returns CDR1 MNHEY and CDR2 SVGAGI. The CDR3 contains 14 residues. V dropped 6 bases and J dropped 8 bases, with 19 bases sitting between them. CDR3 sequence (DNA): TGTGCCAGCAGGGCGGGACCGGTCCTAAGAGGCTACACCTTC. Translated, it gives CASRAGPVLRGYTF.

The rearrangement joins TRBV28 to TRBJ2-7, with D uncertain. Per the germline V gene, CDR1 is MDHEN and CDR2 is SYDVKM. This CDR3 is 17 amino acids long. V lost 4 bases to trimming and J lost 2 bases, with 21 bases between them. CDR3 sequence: CASSSRPGGVNAYEQYF. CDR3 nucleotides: TGTGCCAGCAGTTCGAGGCCTGGTGGGGTGAATGCCTACGAGCAGTACTTC.

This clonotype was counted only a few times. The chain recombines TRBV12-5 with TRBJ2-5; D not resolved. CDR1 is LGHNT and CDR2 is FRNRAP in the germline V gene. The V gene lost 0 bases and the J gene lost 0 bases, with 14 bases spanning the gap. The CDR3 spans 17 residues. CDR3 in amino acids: CASGLVRLAANQETQYF. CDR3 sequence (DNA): TGTGCTAGTGGTTTGGTACGTCTGGCAGCAAACCAAGAGACCCAGTACTTC.

The chain's CDR3 is CAWSLAFTGELFF. The CDR3, as DNA: TGTGCCTGGAGTTTAGCCTTTACCGGGGAGCTGTTTTTT. The gene calls are TRBV30 and TRBJ2-2; D unclear. CDR3 length: 13 residues. Trimming cost V 2 bases and J 5 bases, with 9 bases left between them. CDR1 GTSNPN and CDR2 SVGIG come from the germline V gene (reference sequence).

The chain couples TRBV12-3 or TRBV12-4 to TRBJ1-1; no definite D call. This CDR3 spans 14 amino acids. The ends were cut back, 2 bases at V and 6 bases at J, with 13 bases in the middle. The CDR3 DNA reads TGTGCCAGCAGTTTAACCCGGAAGTCTCCTGAAGCTTTCTTT. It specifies CASSLTRKSPEAFF.

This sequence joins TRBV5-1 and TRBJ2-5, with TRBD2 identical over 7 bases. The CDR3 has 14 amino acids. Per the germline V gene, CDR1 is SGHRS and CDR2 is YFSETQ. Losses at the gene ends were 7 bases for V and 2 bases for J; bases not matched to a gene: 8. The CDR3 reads CASSLADIQETQYF. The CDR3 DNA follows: TGCGCCAGCTCCCTAGCGGATATACAAGAGACCCAGTACTTC.